Described below is a single TCR beta chain sequence and its context. These data originate in a study of OX40 agonist ivuxolimab in advanced cancers. The data were produced by immunoSEQ multiplex PCR, yet TCRdb's version contains in-frame clones alone and is incomplete. The sample records 70,000 to 100,000 clones, roughly 80% being singletons. Per germline, CDR1 ENHRY and CDR2 SYGVKD. Trimming took off 3 bases at V and 2 bases at J, with 5 bases between the two ends. The CDR3 loop spans 13 amino acids. Sample: CD4+ or CD8+ T cells sorted from blood, taken in a trial of the OX40 agonist ivuxolimab. This clonotype was obtained from an adult with an advanced solid tumor such as melanoma, head and neck, liver or kidney cancer. This chain links TRBV10-3 with TRBJ2-1; unclear D gene. As DNA, the CDR3 is TGTGCCATCAGTGACTCTACCTACAATGAGCAGTTCTTC. Translation: CAISDSTYNEQFF.